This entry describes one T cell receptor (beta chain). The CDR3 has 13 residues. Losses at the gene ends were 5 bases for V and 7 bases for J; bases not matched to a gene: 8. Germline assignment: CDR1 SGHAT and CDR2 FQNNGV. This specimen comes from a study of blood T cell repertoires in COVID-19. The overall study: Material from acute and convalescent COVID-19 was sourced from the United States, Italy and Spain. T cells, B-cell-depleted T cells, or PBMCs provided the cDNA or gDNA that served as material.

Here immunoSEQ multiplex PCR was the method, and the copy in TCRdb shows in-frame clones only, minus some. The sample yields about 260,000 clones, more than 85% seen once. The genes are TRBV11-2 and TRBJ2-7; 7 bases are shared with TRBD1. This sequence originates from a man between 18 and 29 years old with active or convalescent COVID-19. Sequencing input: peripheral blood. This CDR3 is CASSARQGGEQYF. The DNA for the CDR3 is TGTGCCAGCAGCGCCCGACAGGGTGGGGAGCAGTACTTC. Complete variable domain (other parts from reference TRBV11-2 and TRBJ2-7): EAGVAQSPRYKIIEKRQSVAFWCNPISGHATLYWYQQILGQGPKLLIQFQNNGVVDDSQLPKDRFSAERLKGVDSTLKIQPAKLEDSAVYLCASSARQGGEQYFGPGTRLTVT.